The 10 T cell receptor beta chains below were found in one sample sequenced in a study of T cells expressing NK-cell markers. TCRdb reanalyzed the 5' RACE reads and collapses them to one entry per CDR3 protein, without DNA. Its table records some 150,000 distinct CDR3 sequences. Specimen: blood T cells: a sorted CD56 or NKG2C T cell subset, CD4+ or CD8+ T cells, or bulk PBMC T cells (not recorded which). These receptors came from a man younger than 35 in good health.

The chain joins TRBV29-1 to TRBJ2-1; TCRdb's assignment of TRBD2 cannot be checked, as there is no DNA. The CDR3 length is 13 residues. CDR1 and CDR2 (germline): SQVTM, ANQGSEA. The CDR3 protein is CSVTAGDRGEQFF.

This chain links TRBV11-2 with TRBJ2-6; the D gene TCRdb calls, TRBD1, cannot be checked with no DNA. From germline, CDR1 is SGHAT and CDR2 FQNNGV. The length of the CDR3 is 19 residues. CDR3: CASSSYDRASISGANVLTF.

The chain joins TRBV3-1 to TRBJ2-3; no DNA is available, so the TRBD2 call from TCRdb remains unchecked. Per germline, CDR1 LGHDT and CDR2 YNNKEL (reference sequence). CDR3 size: 15 residues. CDR3 region: CASSQTVGRADTQYF.

The genes are TRBV6-2 or TRBV6-3 and TRBJ2-1; with no DNA, the TCRdb D assignment of TRBD2 cannot be verified. The germline gives CDR1 MNHEY, CDR2 SVGEGT. This CDR3 is built from 13 residues. The CDR3 loop reads CASRLAAYNEQFF.

The V gene is TRBV20-1, the J gene TRBJ2-7; TCRdb reports TRBD1, a call that lacks DNA to check it against. Germline V gene lookup returns CDR1 DFQATT and CDR2 SNEGSKA (reference sequence). This CDR3 contains 13 residues. CDR3: CSARGQYSYEQYF.

The chain recombines TRBV6-4 with TRBJ2-2; TCRdb reports TRBD2, a call that lacks DNA to check it against. The CDR3 runs 14 residues. CDR1 and CDR2 (germline): MRHNA, SNTAGT. The CDR3: CASSELADTGELFF.

This rearrangement joins TRBV15 to TRBJ2-1; TCRdb's D gene call, TRBD2, goes unchecked for lack of DNA. The CDR3 is 16 residues long. Germline V gives CDR1 LNHNV, CDR2 YYDKDF (reference sequence). The CDR3 here is CATSVGTSGPLLGQFF.

This chain joins TRBV15 and TRBJ2-1. The germline V gene encodes CDR1 LNHNV and CDR2 YYDKDF (reference sequence). CDR3 size: 14 residues. The CDR3 protein is CATSDIGVADEQFF.

This chain links TRBV7-2 with TRBJ2-5. Per germline, CDR1 SGHTA and CDR2 FQGNSA. CDR3 length: 14 amino acids. CDR3 residues: CARGLAGVKETQYF.

The V call is TRBV7-2, the J call TRBJ2-7; TCRdb outputs TRBD2, but without DNA this stays unchecked. Germline V CDR1 and CDR2: SGHTA, FQGNSA. This CDR3 contains 15 residues. The CDR3 here is CASSYFSGDTYEQYF.